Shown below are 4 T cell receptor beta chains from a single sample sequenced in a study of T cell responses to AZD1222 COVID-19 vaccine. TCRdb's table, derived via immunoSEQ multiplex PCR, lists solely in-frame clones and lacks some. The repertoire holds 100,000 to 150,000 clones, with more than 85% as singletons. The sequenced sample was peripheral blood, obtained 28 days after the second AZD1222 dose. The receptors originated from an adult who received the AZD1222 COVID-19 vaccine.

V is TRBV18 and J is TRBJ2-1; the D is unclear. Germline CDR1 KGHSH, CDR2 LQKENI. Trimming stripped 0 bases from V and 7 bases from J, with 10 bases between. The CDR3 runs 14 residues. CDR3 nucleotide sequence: TGTGCCAGCTCACCACCGACTGATGAGAATGAGCAGTTCTTC. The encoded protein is CASSPPTDENEQFF.

The CDR3 DNA reads TGTGCCACCAGTGCGGGAAATGAGCAGTTCTTC. Protein product: CATSAGNEQFF. V and J are TRBV24-1 and TRBJ2-1, with D possibly being TRBD2 (5 bases). The ends were cut back, 5 bases at V and 7 bases at J, with 5 bases in the middle. Per the germline V gene, CDR1 is KGHDR and CDR2 is SFDVKD. There are 11 residues in the CDR3.

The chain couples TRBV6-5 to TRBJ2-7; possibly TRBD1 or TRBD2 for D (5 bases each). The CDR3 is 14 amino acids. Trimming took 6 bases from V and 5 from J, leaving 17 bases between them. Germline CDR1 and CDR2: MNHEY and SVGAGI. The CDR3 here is CASSTRTGRHEQYF. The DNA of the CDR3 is TGTGCCAGCAGCACCCGGACGGGGCGTCACGAGCAGTACTTC.

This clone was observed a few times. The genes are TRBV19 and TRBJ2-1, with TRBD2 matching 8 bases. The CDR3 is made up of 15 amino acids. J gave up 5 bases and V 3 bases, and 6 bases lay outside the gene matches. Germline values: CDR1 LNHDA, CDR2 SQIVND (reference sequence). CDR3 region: CASSIGTRGNNEQFF. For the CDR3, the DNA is TGTGCCAGTAGTATCGGGACTAGGGGGAACAATGAGCAGTTCTTC.